This TCR beta chain was captured by sequencing in a study of blood T cell repertoires in COVID-19. Study details: Collection of acute and convalescent COVID-19 samples took place in the United States, Italy and Spain.

Participants reported their clinical history, and cohort assignment relied on those reports. The recovered donors of Cohort 3 showed two negative PCRs, clearance, or symptom resolution. Sequencing was performed with immunoSEQ multiplex PCR; in TCRdb, only in-frame clones are kept and a portion is missing. The sample lists roughly 330,000 clones, around 87% occurring once. The V segment lost 5 bases and the J segment 6 bases; nucleotides outside the gene matches: 12. The CDR3 runs 15 residues. Germline CDR1 is SGHVS and CDR2 is FQNEAQ. This receptor was taken from a woman in her twenties or thirties who had recovered from COVID-19. The source material was PBMCs or T cells enriched from blood (not recorded which). The chain is built from TRBV7-8 and TRBJ1-2; 7 bases line up with TRBD1. The CDR3 protein is CASSPATGDWDGYTF. In DNA form, the CDR3 reads TGTGCCAGCAGCCCAGCAACAGGGGACTGGGATGGCTACACCTTC.